These 9 T cell receptor beta chains were sequenced from one sample in a study of OX40 agonist ivuxolimab in advanced cancers. The method was the immunoSEQ multiplex PCR assay. In its TCRdb copy, this immuneACCESS table keeps in-frame sequences only and misses some clones. Where compared with another copy, unresolved V genes explain less than half of these, and the others have no known cause. This sample holds 98,000 or so clones; approximately 91% were observed only once. The top ten clonotypes cover about 0.8% of the sample. Sequenced material: CD4+ or CD8+ T cells sorted from blood, taken in a trial of the OX40 agonist ivuxolimab. The source is an adult with an advanced solid tumor such as melanoma, head and neck, liver or kidney cancer.

The V and J genes are TRBV28 and TRBJ2-1; D perhaps matches TRBD2 (6 bases). Germline V gives CDR1 MDHEN, CDR2 SYDVKM. The CDR3 contains 11 residues. With 6 bases removed from V and 9 bases from J, the gap between germline ends came to 9 bases. CDR3 nucleotides: TGTGCCAGCAGACGGGGGACTGAGCAGTTCTTC. As protein: CASRRGTEQFF.

The V and J genes are TRBV7-8 and TRBJ2-2; D not resolved. The V end lost 5 bases, the J end lost 3 bases, and 7 bases lay between the germline ends. Germline V CDR1 and CDR2: SGHVS, FQNEAQ. The CDR3 contains 13 residues. The CDR3 sequence is CASSQRYTGELFF. The CDR3 DNA sequence: TGTGCCAGCAGCCAAAGATACACCGGGGAGCTGTTTTTT.

This clone was seen only a few times. This sequence joins TRBV11-2 and TRBJ2-5; 7 bases map to TRBD1. The CDR3 covers 18 residues. With V trimmed by 0 bases and J by 3 bases, 13 bases remained unmatched. The germline V gene encodes CDR1 SGHAT and CDR2 FQNNGV. The CDR3 is CASSLDSYSQGVEETQYF. CDR3 in DNA: TGTGCCAGCAGCTTAGACAGTTATTCGCAGGGGGTTGAAGAGACCCAGTACTTC.

This clone is a singleton in its sample. The chain combines TRBV11-2 with TRBJ1-2; the match to TRBD1 covers 7 bases. CDR1 is SGHAT and CDR2 is FQNNGV in the germline V gene. The trim removed 4 bases at V and 4 bases at J, leaving 6 bases unmatched. The CDR3 has 14 residues. CDR3 region: CASSSQGISYGYTF. For the CDR3, the DNA is TGTGCCAGCAGCTCACAGGGGATTAGCTATGGCTACACCTTC. The full variable domain, in which reference TRBV11-2 and TRBJ1-2 provide the parts outside the CDR3, is EAGVAQSPRYKIIEKRQSVAFWCNPISGHATLYWYQQILGQGPKLLIQFQNNGVVDDSQLPKDRFSAERLKGVDSTLKIQPAKLEDSAVYLCASSSQGISYGYTFGSGTRLTVV.

This chain uses TRBV7-3 with TRBJ1-1; no firm D call. Germline CDR1 and CDR2: SGHTA and FQGTGA. This CDR3 has 13 amino acids. Trimming took off 5 bases at V and 1 base at J, with 8 bases between the two ends. The CDR3 region is CASSLRRNTEAFF. The DNA for the CDR3 is TGTGCCAGCAGCCTACGAAGGAACACTGAAGCTTTCTTT.

The chain is built from TRBV6-5 and TRBJ1-1, with D hard to call. Trimming took 5 bases from V and 5 from J, leaving 15 bases between them. Germline-derived CDR1 and CDR2 are MNHEY and SVGAGI. This CDR3 region has 14 residues. This CDR3 reads CASSISRGRTEAFF. CDR3 DNA sequence: TGTGCCAGCAGTATTTCTCGGGGTAGAACTGAAGCTTTCTTT.

V usage is TRBV28 and J usage is TRBJ2-1; 10 positions match TRBD2. CDR3 size: 14 residues. The trim removed 6 bases at V and 5 bases at J, leaving 4 bases unmatched. Per the germline V gene, CDR1 is MDHEN and CDR2 is SYDVKM. CDR3: CASRASGSHNEQFF. The CDR3 DNA is TGTGCCAGCAGGGCTAGCGGGAGCCACAATGAGCAGTTCTTC. The entire variable domain, with the rest obtained from reference TRBV28 and TRBJ2-1, is as follows: DVKVTQSSRYLVKRTGEKVFLECVQDMDHENMFWYRQDPGLGLRLIYFSYDVKMKEKGDIPEGYSVSREKKERFSLILESASTNQTSMYLCASRASGSHNEQFFGPGTRLTVL.

This chain connects TRBV4-3 to TRBJ2-1; no clear D gene. The germline V gene encodes CDR1 LGHNA and CDR2 YSLEER. The CDR3 sequence is 15 residues long. The V end was cut by 4 bases, the J end by 2 bases, with 12 bases between. The CDR3 coding sequence is TGCGCCAGCAGCCCCCGACCAGACGCCTACAATGAGCAGTTCTTC. Translation: CASSPRPDAYNEQFF.

The chain uses TRBV19 and TRBJ2-7; a weak D match, TRBD1 (7 bases). Germline-derived CDR1 and CDR2 are LNHDA and SQIVND (reference sequence). The ends were cut back, 3 bases at V and 3 bases at J, with 9 bases in the middle. The CDR3 has 13 amino acids. The CDR3: CASSIQGGYEQYF. The CDR3 DNA reads TGTGCCAGTAGTATTCAGGGGGGCTACGAGCAGTACTTC.